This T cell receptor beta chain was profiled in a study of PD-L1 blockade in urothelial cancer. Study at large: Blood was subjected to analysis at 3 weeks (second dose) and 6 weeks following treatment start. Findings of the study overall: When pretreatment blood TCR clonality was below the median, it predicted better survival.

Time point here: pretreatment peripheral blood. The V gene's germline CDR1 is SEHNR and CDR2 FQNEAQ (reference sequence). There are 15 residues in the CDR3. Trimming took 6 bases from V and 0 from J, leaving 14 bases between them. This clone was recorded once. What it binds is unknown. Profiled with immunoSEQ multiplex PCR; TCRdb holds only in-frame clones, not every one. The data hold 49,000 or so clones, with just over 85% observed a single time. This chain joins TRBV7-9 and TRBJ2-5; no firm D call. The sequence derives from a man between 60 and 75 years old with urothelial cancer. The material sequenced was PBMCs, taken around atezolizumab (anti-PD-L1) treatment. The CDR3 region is CASSSLSWYQETQYF. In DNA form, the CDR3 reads TGTGCCAGCAGTTCTCTCAGTTGGTACCAAGAGACCCAGTACTTC.